This entry lists 16 T cell receptor beta chains sequenced from one sample in a study of cytomegalovirus exposure and HLA in healthy donors. PCR primers comprised 60 Vbeta and 13 Jbeta primers. The protocol was immunoSEQ multiplex PCR, while the TCRdb copy is restricted to in-frame clones and leaves out a portion. The sample lists more than 90,000 clones, 77% occurring once. Sequenced: PBMCs. The source is a man aged 50 to 59 in good health and CMV-seropositive.

The chain recombines TRBV18 with TRBJ1-4, with D possibly TRBD1 on 5 matching bases. The germline V gene encodes CDR1 KGHSH and CDR2 LQKENI. This CDR3 comprises 14 residues. V was shortened by 3 bases and J by 4 bases, with 9 bases between the two germline ends. CDR3 sequence reads: CASSPGTVNEKLFF. CDR3 bases: TGTGCCAGCTCACCGGGGACTGTTAATGAAAAACTGTTTTTT.

The J gene is TRBJ2-7, the V gene TRBV6-5; 9 bases are a match to TRBD2. The CDR3 is 15 residues long. V lost 6 bases, J lost 5 bases, and 11 bases stayed unmatched. Germline V gives CDR1 MNHEY, CDR2 SVGAGI. The CDR3 sequence is CASRNKRTSVDEQYF. Written as DNA, the CDR3 is TGTGCCAGCAGAAACAAACGGACTAGCGTGGACGAGCAGTACTTC.

The chain links TRBV19 to TRBJ1-1; the D gene is possibly TRBD1 (5 bases). The CDR3 extends over 14 amino acids. Trimming removed 2 bases from V and 6 bases from J, with 13 bases in between. Germline-derived CDR1 and CDR2 are LNHDA and SQIVND (reference sequence). The CDR3 region is CASSIFQGGSEAFF. CDR3 bases: TGTGCCAGTAGTATATTCCAGGGTGGATCTGAAGCTTTCTTT.

For this clone: Compared with germline, one end of the junction differs, possibly owing to a read error. The chain has TRBV7-8 and TRBJ1-1; D is undetermined. Germline CDR1 and CDR2: SGHVS and FQNEAQ. CDR3 length: 17 residues. The chain's CDR3 is CASSFRGGQFMKTEAFF. CDR3 coding DNA: TGTGCCAGCAGCTTTCGAGGAGGTCAGTTCATGAAGACTGAAGCTTTCTTT.

The chain couples TRBV10-3 to TRBJ2-5; D possibly corresponds to TRBD1 (5 bases). TRBJ2-7 explains the end of the DNA better; the J call may be wrong. This CDR3 is 15 amino acids long. Germline lookup yields CDR1 ENHRY and CDR2 SYGVKD. CDR3 loop: CAISVGQRTSYEQYF. The CDR3, as DNA: TGTGCCATCAGCGTTGGACAACGGACCTCCTACGAGCAGTACTTC.

The rearrangement joins TRBV4-1 to TRBJ2-3, with D tentatively TRBD2 (6 bases). Germline CDR1 MGHRA, CDR2 YSYEKL. The CDR3 length is 17 residues. Between the trimmed V and J ends, which lost 0 bases and 1 base, there was a span of 14 bases. The CDR3 bases are TGCGCCAGCAGCCAAGATCGGGAGACAGCAGGCACAGATACGCAGTATTTT. Residues: CASSQDRETAGTDTQYF.

This chain joins TRBV19 and TRBJ2-7; 7 nucleotides match TRBD2. This CDR3 has 15 residues. Germline V lookup: CDR1 LNHDA, CDR2 SQIVND (reference sequence). J gave up 5 bases and V 2 bases, and 9 bases lay outside the gene matches. The CDR3 reads CASSIRPAGSHEQYF. CDR3 DNA: TGTGCCAGTAGTATAAGGCCAGCGGGGTCCCACGAGCAGTACTTC.

This chain joins TRBV10-1 and TRBJ2-7; possible D gene TRBD1, 5 bases. The V and J ends lost 4 bases and 3 bases respectively, with 7 bases between them. The CDR3 contains 12 residues. Germline CDR1 and CDR2: WNHNN and SYGVQD (reference sequence). This CDR3 reads CASSGDSYEQYF. The DNA for the CDR3 is TGCGCCAGCAGTGGAGACAGCTACGAGCAGTACTTC.

The chain links TRBV15 to TRBJ2-5; 7 positions match TRBD1. Losses at the gene ends were 0 bases for V and 1 base for J; bases not matched to a gene: 5. The germline V gene encodes CDR1 LNHNV and CDR2 YYDKDF (reference sequence). This CDR3 comprises 16 residues. The CDR3 reads CATSRDLQGIQETQYF. In DNA form, the CDR3 reads TGTGCCACCAGCAGAGATCTACAGGGGATCCAAGAGACCCAGTACTTC.

The chain uses TRBV5-1 and TRBJ1-2; 8 positions agree with TRBD1. The CDR3 loop spans 14 amino acids. Germline lookup yields CDR1 SGHRS and CDR2 YFSETQ. Losses at the gene ends were 0 bases for V and 4 bases for J; bases not matched to a gene: 2. CDR3 sequence reads: CASSLAGTGYGYTF. For the CDR3, the DNA is TGCGCCAGCAGCTTGGCCGGGACAGGCTATGGCTACACCTTC.

V gene TRBV5-6 combines with J gene TRBJ2-3, with D possibly matching TRBD1 (5 bases). CDR1 and CDR2 from the germline V gene are SGHDT and YYEEEE. The CDR3 totals 13 residues. Trimming removed 3 bases from V and 14 bases from J, with 19 bases in between. The CDR3, as DNA: TGTGCCAGCAGCTGGGGCACCTCGGATGCCCCGTATTTT. Residues: CASSWGTSDAPYF. Drawing the rest from reference TRBV5-6 and TRBJ2-3, the complete variable domain is DAGVTQSPTHLIKTRGQQVTLRCSPKSGHDTVSWYQQALGQGPQFIFQYYEEEERQRGNFPDRFSGHQFPNYSSELNVNALLLGDSALYLCASSWGTSDAPYFGPGTRLTVL.

This chain uses TRBV7-2 with TRBJ1-3, with D possibly TRBD1 on 6 matching bases. This CDR3 is built from 15 residues. Germline V gene sequence: CDR1 SGHTA, CDR2 FQGNSA. V was shortened by 5 bases and J by 3 bases, with 14 bases between the two germline ends. As DNA, the CDR3 is TGTGCCAGCAGCCCCCAGGGGCTCCTTGGAAACACCATATATTTT. This codes for CASSPQGLLGNTIYF.

This sequence joins TRBV2 and TRBJ1-2; 7 positions match TRBD1. Germline loops: CDR1 SNHLY, CDR2 FYNNEI. Germline trimming cut 8 bases from V and 3 bases from J; bases unmatched to any gene: 6. The CDR3 loop spans 13 amino acids. The CDR3, as DNA: TGTGCCAGCCTTGACAGGGCTCACTATGGCTACACCTTC. The encoded protein is CASLDRAHYGYTF.

This clone has just a few counts. The gene calls are TRBV6-5 and TRBJ2-2, with D possibly TRBD2 on 6 matching bases. CDR1 MNHEY and CDR2 SVGAGI come from the germline V gene. The ends were cut back, 0 bases at V and 5 bases at J, with 10 bases in the middle. The CDR3 is 15 amino acids. In nucleotides, the CDR3 is TGTGCCAGCAGTTACTCAGAAAGCGGGACCGGGGAGCTGTTTTTT. As protein: CASSYSESGTGELFF.

The sample holds one count of this clone. J is TRBJ1-2 and V is TRBV27; the D gene is possibly TRBD1 (6 bases). Between the trimmed V and J ends, which lost 6 bases and 5 bases, there was a span of 13 bases. The CDR3 runs 13 residues. The V gene's germline CDR1 is MNHEY and CDR2 SMNVEV (reference sequence). The CDR3 here is CASRQGLEYGYTF. In nucleotides, the CDR3 is TGTGCCAGCAGACAGGGTTTAGAGTATGGCTACACCTTC.

The rearrangement uses TRBV4-2 and TRBJ2-5; 7 bases match TRBD2. There are 18 residues in the CDR3. Germline V gene lookup returns CDR1 LGHNA and CDR2 YNFKEQ. V lost 0 bases and J lost 7; bases outside the gene matches: 17. The CDR3 nucleotides read TGTGCCAGCAGCCAAGAAAGGGGTACCGGGACTACAATATGGACCCAGTACTTC. Its protein product is CASSQERGTGTTIWTQYF.